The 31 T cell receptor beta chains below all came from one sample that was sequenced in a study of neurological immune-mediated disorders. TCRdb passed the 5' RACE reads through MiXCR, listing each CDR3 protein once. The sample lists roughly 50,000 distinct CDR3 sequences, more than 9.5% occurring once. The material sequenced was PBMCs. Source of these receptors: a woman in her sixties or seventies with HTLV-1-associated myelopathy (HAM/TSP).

DNA of the CDR3: TGTGCCAGTACGGTTATTGGCGGAAACATTCAGTACTTC. Translated: CASTVIGGNIQYF. The chain combines TRBV19 with TRBJ2-4; D call uncertain. Trimming pared 7 bases from V and 6 bases from J, leaving 13 bases between. The germline gives CDR1 LNHDA, CDR2 SQIVND (reference sequence). The CDR3 length is 13 residues.

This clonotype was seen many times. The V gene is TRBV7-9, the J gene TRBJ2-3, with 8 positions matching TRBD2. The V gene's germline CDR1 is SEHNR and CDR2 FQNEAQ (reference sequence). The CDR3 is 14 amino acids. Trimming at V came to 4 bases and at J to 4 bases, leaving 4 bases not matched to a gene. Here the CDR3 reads CASSSGTRADTQYF. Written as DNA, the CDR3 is TGTGCCAGCAGCTCCGGGACTAGGGCAGATACGCAGTATTTT.

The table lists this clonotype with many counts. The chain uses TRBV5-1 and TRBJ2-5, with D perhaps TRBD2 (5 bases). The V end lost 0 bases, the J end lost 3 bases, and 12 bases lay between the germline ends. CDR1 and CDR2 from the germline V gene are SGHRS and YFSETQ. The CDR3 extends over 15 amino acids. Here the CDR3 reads CASSLAGVSEETQYF. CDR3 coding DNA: TGCGCCAGCAGCTTGGCGGGTGTTAGCGAAGAGACCCAGTACTTC.

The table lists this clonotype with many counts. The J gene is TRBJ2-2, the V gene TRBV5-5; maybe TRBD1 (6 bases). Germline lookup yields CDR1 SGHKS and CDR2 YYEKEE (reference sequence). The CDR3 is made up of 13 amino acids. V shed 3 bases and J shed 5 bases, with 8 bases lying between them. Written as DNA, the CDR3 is TGTGCCAGCAGCTCGGGACAAACCGGGGAGCTGTTTTTT. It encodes CASSSGQTGELFF.

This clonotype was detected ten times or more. CDR3 loop: CASARGGRKGNTIYF. CDR3 nucleotides: TGTGCCAGCGCAAGAGGGGGCAGGAAAGGAAACACCATATATTTT. The chain combines TRBV6-5 with TRBJ1-3, with 7 bases that match TRBD1. V shed 8 bases, J shed 4 bases, and the junction held 11 bases outside the gene matches. CDR1 MNHEY and CDR2 SVGAGI come from the germline V gene. The CDR3 runs to 15 residues.

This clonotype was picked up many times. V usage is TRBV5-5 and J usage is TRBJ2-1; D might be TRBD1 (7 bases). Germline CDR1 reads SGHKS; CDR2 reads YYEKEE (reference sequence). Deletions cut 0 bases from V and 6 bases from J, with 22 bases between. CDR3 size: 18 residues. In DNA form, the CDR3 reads TGTGCCAGCAGCTTGGTCAGATGGAGGGGGCTAGGGGGCAATGAGCAGTTCTTC. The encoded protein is CASSLVRWRGLGGNEQFF.

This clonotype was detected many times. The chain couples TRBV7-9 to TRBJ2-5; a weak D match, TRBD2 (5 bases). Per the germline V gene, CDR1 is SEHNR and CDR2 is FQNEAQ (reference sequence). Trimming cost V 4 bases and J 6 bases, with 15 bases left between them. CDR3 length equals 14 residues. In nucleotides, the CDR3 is TGTGCCAGCAGCTCTTTAACTAGTCGGCAGACCCAGTACTTC. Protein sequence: CASSSLTSRQTQYF.

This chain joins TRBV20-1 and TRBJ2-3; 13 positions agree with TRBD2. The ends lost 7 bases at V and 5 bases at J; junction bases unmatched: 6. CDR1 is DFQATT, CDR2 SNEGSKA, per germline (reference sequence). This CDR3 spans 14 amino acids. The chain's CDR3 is CSVGTSGNIDTQYF. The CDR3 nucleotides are TGCAGTGTCGGGACTAGCGGGAATATAGATACGCAGTATTTT.

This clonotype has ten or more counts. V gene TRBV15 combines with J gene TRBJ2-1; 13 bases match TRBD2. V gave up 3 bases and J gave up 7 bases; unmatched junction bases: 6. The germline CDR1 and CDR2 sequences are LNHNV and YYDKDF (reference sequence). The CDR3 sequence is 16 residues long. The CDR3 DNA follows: TGTGCCACCAGCAGCGGACTAGCGGGAGTTAGTAATGAGCAGTTCTTC. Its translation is CATSSGLAGVSNEQFF.

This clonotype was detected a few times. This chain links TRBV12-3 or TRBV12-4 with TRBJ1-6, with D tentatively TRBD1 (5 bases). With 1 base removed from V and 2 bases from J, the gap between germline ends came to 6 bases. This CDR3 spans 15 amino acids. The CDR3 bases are TGTGCCAGCAGTTTAGGGGGCACCTATAATTCACCCCTCCACTTT. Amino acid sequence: CASSLGGTYNSPLHF.

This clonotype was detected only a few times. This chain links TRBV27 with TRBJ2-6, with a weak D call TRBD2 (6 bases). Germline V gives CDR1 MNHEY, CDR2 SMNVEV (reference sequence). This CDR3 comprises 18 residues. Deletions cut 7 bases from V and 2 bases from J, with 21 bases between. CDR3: CASITEGEKVPGANVLTF. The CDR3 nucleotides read TGTGCCAGCATCACGGAGGGAGAGAAAGTCCCTGGGGCCAACGTCCTGACTTTC.

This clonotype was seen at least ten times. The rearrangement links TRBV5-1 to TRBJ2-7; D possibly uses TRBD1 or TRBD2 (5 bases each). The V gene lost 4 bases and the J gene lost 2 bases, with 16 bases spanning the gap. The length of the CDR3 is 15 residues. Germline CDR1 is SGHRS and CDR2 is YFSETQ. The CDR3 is CASSPGTKAPYEQYF. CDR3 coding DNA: TGCGCCAGCAGCCCCGGGACCAAGGCCCCCTACGAGCAGTACTTC.

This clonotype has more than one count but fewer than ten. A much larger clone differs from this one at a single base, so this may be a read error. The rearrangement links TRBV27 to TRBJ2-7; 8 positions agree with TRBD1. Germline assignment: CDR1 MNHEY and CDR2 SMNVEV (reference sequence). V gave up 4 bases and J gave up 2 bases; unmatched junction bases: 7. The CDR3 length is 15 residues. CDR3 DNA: TGTGCCAGCAGTTGGGCACAGGGGGGCGCCTACGAGCAGTACTTC. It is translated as CASSWAQGGAYEQYF.

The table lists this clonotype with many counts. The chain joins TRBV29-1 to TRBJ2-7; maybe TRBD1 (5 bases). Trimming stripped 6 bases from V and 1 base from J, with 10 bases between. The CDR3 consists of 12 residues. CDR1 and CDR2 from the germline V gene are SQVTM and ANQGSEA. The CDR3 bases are TGCAGCGTGACGACAGCGTCCTACGAGCAGTACTTC. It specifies CSVTTASYEQYF.

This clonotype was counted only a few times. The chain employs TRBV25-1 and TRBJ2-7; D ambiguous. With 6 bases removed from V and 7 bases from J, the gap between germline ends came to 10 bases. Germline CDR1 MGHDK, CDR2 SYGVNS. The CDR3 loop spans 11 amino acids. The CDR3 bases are TGTGCCAGCAGGGGTTTTAGGGAGCAGTACTTC. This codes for CASRGFREQYF.

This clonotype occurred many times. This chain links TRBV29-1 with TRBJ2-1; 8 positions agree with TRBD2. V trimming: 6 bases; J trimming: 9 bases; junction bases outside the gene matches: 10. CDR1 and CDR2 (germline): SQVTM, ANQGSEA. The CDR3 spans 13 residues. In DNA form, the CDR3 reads TGCAGCGTCCTAACGGGACTAGTGGTTGAGCAGTTCTTC. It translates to CSVLTGLVVEQFF.

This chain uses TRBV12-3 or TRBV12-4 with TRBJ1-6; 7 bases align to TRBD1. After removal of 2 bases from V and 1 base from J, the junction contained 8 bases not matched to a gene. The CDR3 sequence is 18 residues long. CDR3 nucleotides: TGTGCCAGCAGTTTATCGGGACAGCAACAATCCTATAATTCACCCCTCCACTTT. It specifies CASSLSGQQQSYNSPLHF.

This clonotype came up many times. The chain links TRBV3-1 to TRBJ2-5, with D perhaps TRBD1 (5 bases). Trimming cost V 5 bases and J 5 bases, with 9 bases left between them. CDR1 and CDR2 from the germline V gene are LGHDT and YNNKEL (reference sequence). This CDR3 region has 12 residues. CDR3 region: CASSIAGETQYF. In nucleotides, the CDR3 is TGTGCCAGCAGCATCGCAGGGGAGACCCAGTACTTC.

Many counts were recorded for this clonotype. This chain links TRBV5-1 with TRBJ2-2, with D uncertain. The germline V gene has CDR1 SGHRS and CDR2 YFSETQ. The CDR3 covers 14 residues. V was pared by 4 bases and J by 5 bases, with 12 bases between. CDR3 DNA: TGCGCCAGCAGCCCCATGGAGATGACCGGGGAGCTGTTTTTT. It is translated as CASSPMEMTGELFF.

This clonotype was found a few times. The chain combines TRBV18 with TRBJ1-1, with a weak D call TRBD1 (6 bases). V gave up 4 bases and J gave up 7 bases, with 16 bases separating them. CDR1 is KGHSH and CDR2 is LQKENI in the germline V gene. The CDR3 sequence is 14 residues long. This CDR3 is CASSLGQRGVEAFF. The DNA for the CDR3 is TGTGCCAGCTCACTAGGACAGCGGGGCGTTGAAGCTTTCTTT.

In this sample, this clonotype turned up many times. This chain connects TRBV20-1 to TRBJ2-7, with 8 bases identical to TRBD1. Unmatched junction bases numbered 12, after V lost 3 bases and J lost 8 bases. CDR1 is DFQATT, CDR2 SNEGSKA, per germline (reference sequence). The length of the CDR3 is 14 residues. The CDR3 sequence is CSASPRGQSFKQYF. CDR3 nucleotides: TGCAGTGCTAGTCCCAGGGGGCAATCCTTCAAGCAGTACTTC.

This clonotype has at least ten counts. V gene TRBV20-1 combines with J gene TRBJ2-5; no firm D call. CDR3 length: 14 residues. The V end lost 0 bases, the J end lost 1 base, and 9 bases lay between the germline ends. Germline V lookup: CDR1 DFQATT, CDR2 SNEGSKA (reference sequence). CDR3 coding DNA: TGCAGTGCTAGAGATCCGGATGGCCAAGAGACCCAGTACTTC. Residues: CSARDPDGQETQYF.

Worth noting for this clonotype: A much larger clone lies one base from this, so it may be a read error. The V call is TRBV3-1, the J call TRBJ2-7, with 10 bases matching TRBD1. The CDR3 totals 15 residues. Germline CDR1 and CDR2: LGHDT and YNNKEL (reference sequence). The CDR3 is CASIQGRTGGYEQYF. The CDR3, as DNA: TGTGCCAGCATCCAAGGGAGGACAGGGGGCTACGAGCAGTACTTC.

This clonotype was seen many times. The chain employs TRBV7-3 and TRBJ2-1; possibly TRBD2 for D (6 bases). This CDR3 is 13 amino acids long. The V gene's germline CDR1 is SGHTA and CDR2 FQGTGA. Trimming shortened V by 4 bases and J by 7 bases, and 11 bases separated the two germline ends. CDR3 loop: CASSSSGGNEQFF. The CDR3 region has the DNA TGTGCCAGCAGCTCGAGTGGGGGGAATGAGCAGTTCTTC.

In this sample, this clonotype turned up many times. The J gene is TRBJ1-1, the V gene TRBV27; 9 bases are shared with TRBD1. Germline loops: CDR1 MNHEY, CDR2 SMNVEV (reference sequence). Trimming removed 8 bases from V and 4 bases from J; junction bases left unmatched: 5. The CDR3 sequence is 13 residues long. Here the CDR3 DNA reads TGTGCCAGCCACAGGGGGCGCGCCACTGAAGCTTTCTTT. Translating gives CASHRGRATEAFF.

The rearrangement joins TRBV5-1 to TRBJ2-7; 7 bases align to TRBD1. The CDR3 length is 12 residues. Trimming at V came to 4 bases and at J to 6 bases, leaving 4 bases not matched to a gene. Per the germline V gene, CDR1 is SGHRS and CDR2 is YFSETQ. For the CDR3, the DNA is TGCGCCAGCAGCCTCCCAGGGGGCGAGCAGTACTTC. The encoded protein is CASSLPGGEQYF.

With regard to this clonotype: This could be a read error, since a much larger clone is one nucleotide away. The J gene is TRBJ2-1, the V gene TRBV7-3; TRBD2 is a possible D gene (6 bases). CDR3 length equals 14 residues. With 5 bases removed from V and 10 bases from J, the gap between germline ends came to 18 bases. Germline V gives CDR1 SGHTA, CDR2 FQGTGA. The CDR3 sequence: CASSRIGGSQEQFF. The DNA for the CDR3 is TGTGCCAGCAGCCGTATCGGGGGTTCACAGGAGCAGTTCTTC.

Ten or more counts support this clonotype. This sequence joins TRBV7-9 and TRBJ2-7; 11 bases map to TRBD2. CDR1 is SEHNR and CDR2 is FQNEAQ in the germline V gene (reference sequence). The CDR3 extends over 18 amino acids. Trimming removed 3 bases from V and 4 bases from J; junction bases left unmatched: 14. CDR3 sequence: CASSFGAGDLAGGYEQYF. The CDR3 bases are TGTGCCAGCAGCTTTGGGGCCGGGGACCTAGCGGGAGGTTACGAGCAGTACTTC.

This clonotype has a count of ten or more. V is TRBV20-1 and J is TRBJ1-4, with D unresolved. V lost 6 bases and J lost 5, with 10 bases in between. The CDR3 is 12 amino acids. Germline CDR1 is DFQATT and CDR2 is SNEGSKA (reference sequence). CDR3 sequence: CSAGRQNEKLFF. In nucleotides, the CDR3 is TGCAGTGCGGGGAGGCAGAATGAAAAACTGTTTTTT.

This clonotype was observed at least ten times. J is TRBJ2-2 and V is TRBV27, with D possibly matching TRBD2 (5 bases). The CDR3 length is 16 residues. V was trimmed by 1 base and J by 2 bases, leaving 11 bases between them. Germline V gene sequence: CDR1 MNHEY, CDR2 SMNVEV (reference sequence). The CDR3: CASSLFPGVNTGELFF. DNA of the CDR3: TGTGCCAGCAGTTTATTCCCCGGGGTTAACACCGGGGAGCTGTTTTTT.

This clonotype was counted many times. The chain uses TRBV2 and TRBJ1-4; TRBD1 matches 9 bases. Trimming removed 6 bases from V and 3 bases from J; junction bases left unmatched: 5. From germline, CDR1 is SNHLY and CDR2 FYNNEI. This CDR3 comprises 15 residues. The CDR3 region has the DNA TGTGCCAGCAGCAAACAGGGGGCGCCTAATGAAAAACTGTTTTTT. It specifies CASSKQGAPNEKLFF.